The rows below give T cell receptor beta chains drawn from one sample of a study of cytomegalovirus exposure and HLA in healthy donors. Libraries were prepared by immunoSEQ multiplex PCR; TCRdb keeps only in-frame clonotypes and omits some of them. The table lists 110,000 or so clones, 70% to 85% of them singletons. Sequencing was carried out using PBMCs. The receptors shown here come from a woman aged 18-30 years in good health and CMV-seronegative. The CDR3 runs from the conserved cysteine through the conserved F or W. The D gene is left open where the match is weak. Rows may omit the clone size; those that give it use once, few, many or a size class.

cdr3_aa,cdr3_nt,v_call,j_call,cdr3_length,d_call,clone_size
CSSSSRGTEAFF,TGTTCCAGCAGCTCGAGGGGGACTGAAGCTTTCTTT,TRBV7-9,TRBJ1-1,12,.,.
CASSSSQGMNTEAFF,TGTGCCAGCAGCTCGTCCCAGGGAATGAACACTGAAGCTTTCTTT,TRBV5-4,TRBJ1-1,15,.,.
CATSGGTSGYNEQFF,TGTGCCACCAGCGGCGGTACTAGCGGCTACAATGAGCAGTTCTTC,TRBV15,TRBJ2-1,15,TRBD2,.
CASSTGLAGPPEETQYF,TGTGCCAGCAGCACGGGACTAGCGGGCCCCCCGGAGGAGACCCAGTACTTC,TRBV11-3,TRBJ2-5,17,TRBD2,few
CASSPRTDSWTEAFF,TGTGCCAGCTCACCCCGGACAGATAGTTGGACTGAAGCTTTCTTT,TRBV18,TRBJ1-1,15,.,.
CASRITGVLGNTTYF,TGTGCCAGCAGGATTACAGGGGTCCTCGGAAACACCACATATTTT,TRBV7-9,TRBJ1-3,15,TRBD1,.
CASRPQGVERQPQHF,TGTGCCAGCAGGCCGCAGGGGGTTGAACGTCAGCCCCAGCATTTT,TRBV2,TRBJ1-5,15,TRBD1,few
CASSPNRESYEQYF,TGTGCCAGCTCACCAAATCGGGAGAGCTACGAGCAGTACTTC,TRBV18,TRBJ2-7,14,.,.
CASSATGNSGNTIYF,TGTGCCAGCAGCGCGACAGGGAACTCTGGAAACACCATATATTTT,TRBV9,TRBJ1-3,15,TRBD1,.
CASSWDRGVEQYF,TGCGCCAGCAGCTGGGACAGGGGGGTCGAGCAGTACTTC,TRBV5-1,TRBJ2-7,13,TRBD1,.
CSVGSVRGTDTQYF,TGCAGCGTTGGATCCGTCCGGGGCACAGATACGCAGTATTTT,TRBV29-1,TRBJ2-3,14,.,few
CASTATTDTQYF,TGCGCCAGCACCGCTACGACAGATACGCAGTATTTT,TRBV5-1,TRBJ2-3,12,.,.
CAWSRDRVSSQPQHF,TGTGCCTGGAGCCGGGACAGGGTCTCAAGTCAGCCCCAGCATTTT,TRBV30,TRBJ1-5,15,TRBD1,.
CASSYDREAIGGYTF,TGTGCCAGCAGTTATGACAGGGAGGCGATCGGGGGCTACACCTTC,TRBV6-6,TRBJ1-2,15,TRBD1,.
CASSLHRDGYTF,TGTGCCAGCAGTTTACACAGGGATGGCTACACCTTC,TRBV28,TRBJ1-2,12,.,.